This entry features one T cell receptor beta chain sequence. TCRdb's table, derived via immunoSEQ multiplex PCR, lists solely in-frame clones and lacks some. This table has approximately 57,000 clones, about 91% appearing once. The V gene's germline CDR1 is GTSNPN and CDR2 SVGIG (reference sequence). V was trimmed by 8 bases and J by 6 bases, leaving 16 bases between them. The CDR3 is 12 amino acids. The record originates from a study of T cell changes during pregnancy in multiple sclerosis. This TCR derives from a female donor with multiple sclerosis, enrolled in a pregnancy study. The rearrangement joins TRBV30 to TRBJ1-2, with D maybe TRBD1 (6 bases). The source was CD4+ T cells from peripheral blood mononuclear cells, collected in the second trimester of pregnancy. The CDR3 DNA reads TGTGCCGGGCACAGGGATAGGGATGGCTACACCTTC. Translated, it gives CAGHRDRDGYTF.